The present T cell receptor (beta chain) was sequenced within a study of cytomegalovirus exposure and HLA in healthy donors. The ends lost 1 base at V and 7 bases at J; junction bases unmatched: 3. The length of the CDR3 is 13 residues. CDR1 is SQVTM and CDR2 is ANQGSEA in the germline V gene. In the PCR, 60 Vbeta and 13 Jbeta primers were used. Only in-frame clones appear in the TCRdb table, and some are missing; sequencing was by immunoSEQ multiplex PCR. Altogether some 34,000 clones are present, roughly 67% being singletons, with the ten largest covering about 9.4%. The sequenced sample consisted of PBMCs. The chain uses TRBV29-1 and TRBJ1-4; 7 nucleotides match TRBD1. The TCR was taken from a man between 40 and 49 years old in good health and CMV-seropositive. CDR3 region: CSVEGQGGEKLFF. In DNA form, the CDR3 reads TGCAGCGTTGAAGGACAGGGCGGTGAAAAACTGTTTTTT.